The sequence of this T cell receptor beta chain was determined in a study of T cell clones after liver transplantation. There are 15 residues in the CDR3. J was trimmed by 5 bases and V by 0 bases; bases with no gene match: 5. In germline, CDR1 is LNHNV, CDR2 YYDKDF (reference sequence). Clones were read by immunoSEQ multiplex PCR, and TCRdb kept only the in-frame ones, dropping some. The table has 95,000 to 130,000 clones, approximately 90% seen once. The rearrangement links TRBV15 to TRBJ2-5; 8 bases are a match to TRBD1. Sequencing used CD4+ T cells from blood, obtained 12 months after liver transplant. The sequence derives from a human patient who received a liver transplant. Some T cells may be transferred from the graft donor. CDR3: CATSRETRGLETQYF. CDR3 DNA sequence: TGTGCCACCAGCAGAGAGACCAGGGGGCTGGAGACCCAGTACTTC.